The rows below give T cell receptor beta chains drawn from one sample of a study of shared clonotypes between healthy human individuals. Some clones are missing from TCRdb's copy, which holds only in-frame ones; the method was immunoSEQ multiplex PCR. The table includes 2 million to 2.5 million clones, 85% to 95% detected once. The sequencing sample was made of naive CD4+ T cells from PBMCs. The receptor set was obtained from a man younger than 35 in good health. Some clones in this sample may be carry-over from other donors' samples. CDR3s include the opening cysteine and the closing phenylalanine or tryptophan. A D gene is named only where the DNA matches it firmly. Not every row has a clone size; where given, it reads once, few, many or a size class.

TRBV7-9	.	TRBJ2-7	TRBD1	CASSVDRGTYEQYF	TGTGCCAGCAGCGTGGACAGGGGGACCTACGAGCAGTACTTC
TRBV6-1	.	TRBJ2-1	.	CASSETGDHYNEQFF	TGTGCCAGCAGTGAAACGGGGGACCACTACAATGAGCAGTTCTTC
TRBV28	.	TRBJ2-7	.	CASSSPTAPYEQYF	TGTGCCAGCAGTTCCCCGACAGCTCCCTACGAGCAGTACTTC
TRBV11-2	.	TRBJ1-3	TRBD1	CASSLDHTGTGFF	TGTGCCAGCAGCTTAGATCACACCGGGACAGGGTTTTTT
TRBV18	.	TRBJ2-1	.	CASSPKGSSYNEQFF	TGTGCCAGCTCACCAAAGGGGAGCTCCTACAATGAGCAGTTCTTC
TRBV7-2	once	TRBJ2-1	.	CAIHLGAGLANEQFF	TGTGCCATACACCTCGGAGCGGGTCTTGCCAATGAGCAGTTCTTC
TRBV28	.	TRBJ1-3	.	CASSTGTNSGNTIYF	TGTGCCAGCAGTACCGGGACAAACTCTGGAAACACCATATATTTT
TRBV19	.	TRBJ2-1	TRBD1	CASSIWAGGPRISYNEQFF	TGTGCCAGTAGTATATGGGCAGGGGGCCCCCGTATTTCATACAATGAGCAGTTCTTC
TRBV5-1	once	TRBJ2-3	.	CASSNGPGLTTDTQYF	TGCGCCAGCAGCAACGGCCCGGGACTCACCACAGATACGCAGTATTTT
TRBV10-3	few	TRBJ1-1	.	CAISGASGNTEAFF	TGTGCCATCAGTGGCGCCAGCGGCAACACTGAAGCTTTCTTT
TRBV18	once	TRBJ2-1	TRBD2	CASSLGLAGIGEQFF	TGTGCCAGCTCACTAGGACTAGCGGGAATCGGTGAGCAGTTCTTC
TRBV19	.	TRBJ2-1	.	CASSILPPRGHEQFF	TGTGCCAGTAGTATTCTACCCCCTAGGGGTCATGAGCAGTTCTTC
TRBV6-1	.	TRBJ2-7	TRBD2	CASRTGLAGQDEQYF	TGTGCCAGCAGAACCGGACTAGCGGGACAGGACGAGCAGTACTTC
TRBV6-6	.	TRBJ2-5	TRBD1	CASSPRQGATETQYF	TGTGCCAGCAGTCCGCGACAGGGGGCAACGGAGACCCAGTACTTC
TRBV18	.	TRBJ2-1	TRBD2	CASSQRLAGGINNEQFF	TGTGCCAGCTCACAAAGACTAGCGGGAGGGATTAACAATGAGCAGTTCTTC
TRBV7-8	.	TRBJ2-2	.	CASSSLRTGELFF	TGTGCCAGCAGCTCCCTGCGGACCGGGGAGCTGTTTTTT
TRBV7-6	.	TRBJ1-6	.	CASSLAPTRDPNSPLHF	TGTGCCAGCAGCTTAGCCCCCACCCGGGACCCTAATTCACCCCTCCACTTT
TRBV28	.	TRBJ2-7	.	CASSRTRGLYEQYF	TGTGCCAGCAGCCGAACTCGGGGCCTCTACGAGCAGTACTTC
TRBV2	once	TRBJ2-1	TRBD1	CASRDDRGLNEQFF	TGTGCCAGCAGAGATGACAGGGGGCTCAATGAGCAGTTCTTC
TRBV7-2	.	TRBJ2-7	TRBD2	CASSLDSGRVYEQYF	TGTGCCAGCAGCTTAGATAGCGGGAGGGTATACGAGCAGTACTTC
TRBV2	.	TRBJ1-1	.	CASSEARIMNTEAFF	TGTGCCAGCAGTGAAGCGCGGATTATGAACACTGAAGCTTTCTTT
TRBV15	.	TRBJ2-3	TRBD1	CATSRFNRGSTDTQYF	TGTGCCACCAGCAGATTTAACAGGGGAAGCACAGATACGCAGTATTTT
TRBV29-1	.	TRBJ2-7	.	CSVRGQLTYEQYF	TGCAGCGTGAGGGGTCAACTTACCTACGAGCAGTACTTC
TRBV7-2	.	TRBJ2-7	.	CASSLRAGDDEQYF	TGTGCCAGCAGCTTAAGGGCAGGGGACGACGAGCAGTACTTC
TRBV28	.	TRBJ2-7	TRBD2	CASSQAGVSYEQYF	TGTGCCAGCAGCCAAGCGGGAGTGTCATACGAGCAGTACTTC
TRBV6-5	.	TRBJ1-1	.	CASSYSMYSQSFAFF	TGTGCCAGCAGTTACTCGATGTACAGCCAGAGCTTTGCTTTCTTT
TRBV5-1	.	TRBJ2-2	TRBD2	CASSLGAGVTGELFF	TGCGCCAGCAGCTTGGGGGCGGGAGTTACCGGGGAGCTGTTTTTT
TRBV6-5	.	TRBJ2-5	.	CASSYSTGEETQYF	TGTGCCAGCAGTTACTCGACCGGGGAAGAGACCCAGTACTTC
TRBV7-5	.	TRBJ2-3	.	CARSHAIRDRGFTDTQYF	TGTGCCAGAAGCCACGCCATCAGGGACAGGGGTTTCACAGATACGCAGTATTTT
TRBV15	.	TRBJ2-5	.	CATGSGPRGTQYF	TGTGCCACTGGGTCGGGCCCCCGGGGGACCCAGTACTTC
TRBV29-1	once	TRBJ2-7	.	CSVAGGDEQYF	TGCAGCGTTGCTGGGGGCGACGAGCAGTACTTC
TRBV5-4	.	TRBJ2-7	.	CASSFRTQVPYEQYF	TGTGCCAGCAGCTTTCGTACGCAGGTTCCCTACGAGCAGTACTTC
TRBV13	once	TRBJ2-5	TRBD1	CASSVGQGGETQYF	TGTGCCAGCAGCGTGGGACAGGGAGGAGAGACCCAGTACTTC
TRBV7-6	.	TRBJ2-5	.	CASTPGQAFEAQYF	TGTGCCAGCACGCCGGGGCAAGCCTTTGAGGCCCAGTACTTC
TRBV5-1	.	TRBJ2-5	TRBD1	CASAKQGARREETQYF	TGCGCCAGTGCAAAACAGGGGGCTAGAAGAGAAGAGACCCAGTACTTC
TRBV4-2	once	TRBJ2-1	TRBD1	CASSQDGTGLFF	TGTGCCAGCAGCCAAGATGGGACAGGGCTTTTCTTC
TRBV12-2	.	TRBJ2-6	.	CASRICRDMPQSGANVLTF	TGTGCAAGTCGCATATGCCGGGACATGCCCCAGTCTGGGGCCAACGTCCTGACTTTC
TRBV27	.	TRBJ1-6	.	CASSSFSALRNSPLHF	TGTGCCAGCAGTTCCTTTTCAGCTCTTAGGAATTCACCCCTCCACTTT
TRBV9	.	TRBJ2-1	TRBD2	CASTPSGGRANEQFF	TGTGCCAGCACCCCTTCAGGCGGGAGGGCCAATGAGCAGTTCTTC
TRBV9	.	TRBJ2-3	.	CASSVGGVLGSDTQYF	TGTGCCAGCAGCGTAGGAGGGGTGTTGGGTTCCGATACGCAGTATTTT
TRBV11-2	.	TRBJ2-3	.	CASSPGVNPGTDTQYF	TGTGCCAGCAGCCCCGGGGTCAACCCCGGCACAGATACGCAGTATTTT